The 17 T cell receptor beta chains listed next were all sequenced from one sample in a study of blood T cell repertoires in COVID-19. Here immunoSEQ multiplex PCR was the method, and the copy in TCRdb shows in-frame clones only, minus some. The sample yields roughly 200,000 clones, roughly 84% seen once. Sequencing was carried out using PBMCs or T cells enriched from blood (not recorded which). The receptors come from a woman aged 25 to 39 who had been exposed to COVID-19.

The J gene is TRBJ1-6, the V gene TRBV7-6; 7 bases are shared with TRBD1. CDR1 and CDR2 from the germline V gene are SGHVS and FNYEAQ. CDR3 size: 15 residues. The ends lost 6 bases at V and 7 bases at J; junction bases unmatched: 9. The DNA for the CDR3 is TGTGCCAGCAGAAAGGAGGGGGCCGGGAATTCACCCCTCCACTTT. Protein product: CASRKEGAGNSPLHF.

The chain is built from TRBV6-2 or TRBV6-3 and TRBJ1-6, with 9 bases identical to TRBD1. The CDR3 has 15 residues. Germline CDR1 and CDR2: MNHEY and SVGEGT. V shed 2 bases and J 7 bases; nucleotides not matched to a gene: 3. CDR3 loop: CASSYRTGANSPLHF. The CDR3 DNA is TGTGCCAGCAGTTACAGGACAGGGGCCAATTCACCCCTCCACTTT.

The rearrangement joins TRBV7-9 to TRBJ2-7; 7 bases agree with TRBD2. Germline values: CDR1 SEHNR, CDR2 FQNEAQ (reference sequence). There are 14 residues in the CDR3. Trimming cost V 5 bases and J 0 bases; bases outside gene matches: 4. The CDR3 is CASSGTTNSYEQYF. As DNA, the CDR3 is TGTGCCAGCAGCGGGACTACGAACTCCTACGAGCAGTACTTC.

This clone came up once. The chain couples TRBV15 to TRBJ1-2; 10 bases are shared with TRBD1. This CDR3 has 17 residues. Trimming at V came to 1 base and at J to 4 bases, leaving 9 bases not matched to a gene. CDR1 and CDR2 from the germline V gene are LNHNV and YYDKDF (reference sequence). CDR3 in amino acids: CATSRAPGQGSSYGYTF. The CDR3 DNA is TGTGCCACCAGCAGAGCACCGGGACAGGGGAGTTCCTATGGCTACACCTTC.

V gene TRBV29-1 combines with J gene TRBJ1-2; possible D gene TRBD1, 6 bases. CDR3 length: 13 residues. Germline V CDR1 and CDR2: SQVTM, ANQGSEA. Between the trimmed V and J ends, which lost 0 bases and 6 bases, there was a span of 11 bases. The CDR3 is CSVEEYDRNGYTF. The CDR3 nucleotides are TGCAGCGTTGAAGAGTACGACAGGAATGGCTACACCTTC.

This chain links TRBV7-9 with TRBJ1-1, with 8 bases matching TRBD1. V trimming: 5 bases; J trimming: 1 base; junction bases outside the gene matches: 6. The CDR3 covers 15 residues. Germline V lookup: CDR1 SEHNR, CDR2 FQNEAQ (reference sequence). The CDR3: CASSRHGTGNTEAFF. The CDR3, as DNA: TGTGCCAGCAGCCGTCACGGGACAGGGAACACTGAAGCTTTCTTT.

The rearrangement joins TRBV9 to TRBJ2-2; 7 bases are a match to TRBD1. V shed 3 bases and J 8 bases; nucleotides not matched to a gene: 4. Germline-derived CDR1 and CDR2 are SGDLS and YYNGEE. This CDR3 region has 13 residues. CDR3 nucleotides: TGTGCCAGCAGCGGGAACAGGGGTGGGGAGCTGTTTTTT. It encodes CASSGNRGGELFF.

Note on this clone: Its ends do not fully match the called genes, so a read error is possible. The chain carries TRBV4-1 and TRBJ2-2; TRBD1 is a possible D gene (5 bases). Germline V CDR1 and CDR2: MGHRA, YSYEKL. This CDR3 has 15 residues. CDR3 in DNA: TGCGCCAGCAGCCCGACTGGGGCCAACAGCGGGGAGCTGTTTTTT. Translation: CASSPTGANSGELFF.

This rearrangement joins TRBV9 to TRBJ2-3; D is possibly TRBD1 (6 bases). The CDR3 totals 12 residues. Trimming took off 7 bases at V and 9 bases at J, with 15 bases between the two ends. Germline V gene sequence: CDR1 SGDLS, CDR2 YYNGEE. The CDR3 loop reads CASQKQGGTQYF. The CDR3 nucleotides are TGTGCCAGCCAGAAACAGGGTGGAACGCAGTATTTT.

This chain connects TRBV6-5 to TRBJ1-5; 11 positions match TRBD1. CDR3 length: 15 amino acids. Germline CDR1 and CDR2: MNHEY and SVGAGI. With V trimmed by 6 bases and J by 15 bases, 16 bases remained unmatched. This CDR3 reads CASSDSGQGALYSHF. DNA of the CDR3: TGTGCCAGCAGCGACTCTGGACAGGGGGCCTTGTACTCGCATTTT.

This clone occurred many times. The rearrangement uses TRBV7-2 and TRBJ1-3; unclear D gene. This CDR3 has 15 residues. V shed 5 bases and J shed 0 bases, with 11 bases lying between them. Germline loops: CDR1 SGHTA, CDR2 FQGNSA. The CDR3 loop is CASSLFRFSGNTIYF. In DNA, the CDR3 is TGTGCCAGCAGCCTATTTCGATTCTCTGGAAACACCATATATTTT.

This clone has only a few counts. The J gene is TRBJ1-5, the V gene TRBV2, with D perhaps matching TRBD1 (5 bases). The CDR3 loop spans 14 amino acids. CDR1 and CDR2 from the germline V gene are SNHLY and FYNNEI. The germline V and J ends were trimmed by 6 bases and 10 bases, with 19 bases remaining between them. The CDR3 loop reads CASRPIPDSGPQHF. In DNA form, the CDR3 reads TGTGCCAGCAGACCTATCCCCGACAGTGGCCCCCAGCATTTT.

The genes are TRBV10-2 and TRBJ1-5, with 7 bases fitting TRBD1. CDR1 is WSHSY and CDR2 is SAAADI in the germline V gene. The V and J ends lost 6 bases and 1 base, in that order; junction bases with no gene match: 0. The CDR3 has 13 residues. Here the CDR3 reads CASSRGSNQPQHF. In nucleotides, the CDR3 is TGCGCCAGCAGCAGGGGGAGCAATCAGCCCCAGCATTTT.

This sequence joins TRBV6-6 and TRBJ1-6, with 7 bases lining up with TRBD1. With 6 bases clipped from V and 6 bases from J, the junction kept 11 bases outside the gene matches. The V gene's germline CDR1 is MNHNY and CDR2 SVGAGI (reference sequence). The CDR3 covers 16 residues. The CDR3 spells CASSPGATGLNSPLHF. CDR3 nucleotide sequence: TGTGCCAGCAGCCCGGGTGCGACAGGGCTTAATTCACCCCTCCACTTT.

This clone occurred a few times. The chain couples TRBV11-3 to TRBJ1-1; D gene unclear. CDR3 size: 14 residues. Per the germline V gene, CDR1 is SGHNT and CDR2 is YENEEA. Deletions cut 1 base from V and 2 bases from J, with 8 bases between. The CDR3 loop is CASSLAGINTEAFF. The CDR3 bases are TGTGCCAGCAGCTTAGCGGGTATTAACACTGAAGCTTTCTTT.

The V gene is TRBV5-5, the J gene TRBJ1-3; possibly TRBD1 for D (6 bases). Germline V CDR1 and CDR2: SGHKS, YYEKEE (reference sequence). The CDR3 is 15 residues long. V was shortened by 0 bases and J by 0 bases, with 7 bases between the two germline ends. CDR3 sequence reads: CASSLEGGSGNTIYF. CDR3 nucleotide sequence: TGTGCCAGCAGCTTGGAAGGGGGCTCTGGAAACACCATATATTTT.

The chain joins TRBV12-5 to TRBJ2-2; TRBD1 matches at 8 bases. The V and J ends lost 6 bases and 4 bases, in that order; junction bases with no gene match: 10. Germline CDR1 LGHNT, CDR2 FRNRAP. The CDR3 spans 16 residues. The CDR3 DNA reads as TGTGCTAGTGGCCCACCCGGACAGGGTAGCACCGGGGAGCTGTTTTTT. It encodes CASGPPGQGSTGELFF. The full variable domain, with the rest looked up from reference TRBV12-5 and TRBJ2-2, is DARVTQTPRHKVTEMGQEVTMRCQPILGHNTVFWYRQTMMQGLELLAYFRNRAPLDDSGMPKDRFSAEMPDATLATLKIQPSEPRDSAVYFCASGPPGQGSTGELFFGEGSRLTVL.